This TCR beta chain was sequenced in a study of blood T cell repertoires in COVID-19. In the original analysis: Scientists estimated how many nucleated cells there were by amplifying reference gene primers. Generated by immunoSEQ multiplex PCR, the TCRdb table keeps only in-frame clones and is missing some. The V and J calls and clone size were taken over from that table, and D and trimming were inferred from the DNA. This sample has over 90,000 clones, with approximately 84% found just once. This CDR3 is built from 15 residues. V lost 2 bases and J lost 6; bases outside the gene matches: 6. Germline values: CDR1 SGDLS, CDR2 YYNGEE.

The V gene is TRBV9, the J gene TRBJ1-2; the match to TRBD1 covers 11 bases. The specimen sequenced was peripheral blood. The sequence was collected from a human donor in a cohort sampled during active COVID-19. Here the CDR3 DNA reads TGTGCCAGCAGCGTTGAAGGGGACAGGGGGAATGGCTACACCTTC. It encodes CASSVEGDRGNGYTF.